The T cell receptor beta chain under discussion was sequenced for a study of PD-1 blockade in classical Hodgkin lymphoma. Measured with immunoSEQ multiplex PCR; TCRdb has only the in-frame clones, and not every one. The sample holds around 20,000 clones, 65% to 85% seen once. About this clone: Its antigen is unidentified.

The CDR3 is made up of 11 amino acids. The V end was cut by 4 bases, the J end by 9 bases, with 8 bases between. Per the germline V gene, CDR1 is SGHDT and CDR2 is YYEEEE. Relapse was seen in all patients after autologous stem cell transplantation, and brentuximab vedotin exposure was variable. The study's findings and limits: Newly diagnosed patients were reported to exhibit reduced baseline TCR diversity relative to healthy donors. The study found that TCR diversity rose significantly by C4D1 in CD4+ but not CD8+ cells.

The TCR sequence derives from a human donor with classical Hodgkin lymphoma. The V and J genes are TRBV5-6 and TRBJ2-1; the D is unclear. Sequencing used peripheral blood mononuclear cells (PBMCs), obtained before the second cycle of nivolumab. CDR3 in amino acids: CASSQVTEQFF. DNA of the CDR3: TGTGCCAGCAGCCAGGTGACTGAGCAGTTCTTC.